Sequencing of this T cell receptor beta chain was carried out in a study of T cell responses to AZD1222 COVID-19 vaccine. Some clones are missing from TCRdb's copy, which holds only in-frame ones; the method was immunoSEQ multiplex PCR. This table holds 100,000 to 120,000 clones, 94% found once. Pooling was applied to second doses at about 4 or about 12 weeks. A note on this clone: Its antigen is undetermined.

Study outcomes and limitations: Females outnumbered males among donors, who were mostly white British; clonal diversity was possibly underestimated. Spike-specific TCR breadth and depth were elevated following two AZD1222 doses. After the peak T cell response, and only then, were repertoires sampled.

Germline V gives CDR1 LGHDT, CDR2 YNNKEL (reference sequence). The CDR3 runs 14 residues. Trimming cost V 4 bases and J 5 bases, with 15 bases left between them. The source of this sequence is an adult who received the AZD1222 COVID-19 vaccine. This material consisted of peripheral blood, taken 28 days after the second AZD1222 dose. The genes are TRBV3-1 (or the pseudogene TRBV3-2) and TRBJ2-7, with D possibly being TRBD1 (5 bases). The CDR3 reads CASSLGKGRDEQYF. The CDR3 bases are TGTGCCAGCAGCCTAGGGAAGGGGCGTGACGAGCAGTACTTC.